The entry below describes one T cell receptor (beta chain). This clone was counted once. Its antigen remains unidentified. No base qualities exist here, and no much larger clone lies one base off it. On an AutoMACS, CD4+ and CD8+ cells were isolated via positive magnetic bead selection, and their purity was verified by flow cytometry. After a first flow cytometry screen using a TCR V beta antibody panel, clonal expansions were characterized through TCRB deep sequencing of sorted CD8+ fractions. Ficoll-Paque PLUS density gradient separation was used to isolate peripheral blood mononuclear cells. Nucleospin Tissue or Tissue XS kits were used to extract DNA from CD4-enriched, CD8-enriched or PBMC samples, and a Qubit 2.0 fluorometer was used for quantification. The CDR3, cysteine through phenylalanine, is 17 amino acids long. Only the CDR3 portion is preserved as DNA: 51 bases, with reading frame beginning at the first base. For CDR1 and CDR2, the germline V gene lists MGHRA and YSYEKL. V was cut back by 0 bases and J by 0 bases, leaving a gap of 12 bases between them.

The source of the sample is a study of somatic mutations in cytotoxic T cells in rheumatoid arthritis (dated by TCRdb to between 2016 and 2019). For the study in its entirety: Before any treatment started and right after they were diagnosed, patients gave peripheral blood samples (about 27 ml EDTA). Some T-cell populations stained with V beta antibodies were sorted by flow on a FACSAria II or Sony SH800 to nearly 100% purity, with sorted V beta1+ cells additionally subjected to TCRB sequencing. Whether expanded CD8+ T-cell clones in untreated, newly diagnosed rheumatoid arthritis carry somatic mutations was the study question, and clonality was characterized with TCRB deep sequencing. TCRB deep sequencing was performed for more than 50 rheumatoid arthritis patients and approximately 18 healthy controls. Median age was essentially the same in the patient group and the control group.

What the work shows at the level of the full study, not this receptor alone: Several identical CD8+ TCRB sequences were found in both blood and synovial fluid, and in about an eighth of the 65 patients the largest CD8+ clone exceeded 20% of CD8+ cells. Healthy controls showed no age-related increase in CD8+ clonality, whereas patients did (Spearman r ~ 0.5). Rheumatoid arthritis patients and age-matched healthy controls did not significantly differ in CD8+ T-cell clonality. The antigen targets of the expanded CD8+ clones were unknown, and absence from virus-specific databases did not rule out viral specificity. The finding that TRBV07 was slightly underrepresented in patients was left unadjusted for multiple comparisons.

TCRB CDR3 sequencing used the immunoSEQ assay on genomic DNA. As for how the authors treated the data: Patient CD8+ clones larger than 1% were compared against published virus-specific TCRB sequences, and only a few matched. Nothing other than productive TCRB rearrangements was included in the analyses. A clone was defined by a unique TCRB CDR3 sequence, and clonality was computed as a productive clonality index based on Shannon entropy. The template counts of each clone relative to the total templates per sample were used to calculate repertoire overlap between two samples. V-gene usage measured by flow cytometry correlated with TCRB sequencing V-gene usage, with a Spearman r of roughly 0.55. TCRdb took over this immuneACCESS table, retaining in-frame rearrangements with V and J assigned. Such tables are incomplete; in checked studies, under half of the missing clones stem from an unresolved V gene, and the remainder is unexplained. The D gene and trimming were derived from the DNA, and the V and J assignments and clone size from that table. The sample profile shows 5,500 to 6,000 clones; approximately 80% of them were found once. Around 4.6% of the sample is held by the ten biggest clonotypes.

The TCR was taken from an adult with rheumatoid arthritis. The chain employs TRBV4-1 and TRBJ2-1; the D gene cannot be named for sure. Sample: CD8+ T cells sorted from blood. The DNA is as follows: TGCGCCAGCAGCCAAGATTCCCCCGTTGGCTCCTACAATGAGCAGTTCTTC. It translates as CASSQDSPVGSYNEQFF.